The clone carrying this TCR beta chain was counted between two and nine times. The assay was immunoSEQ multiplex PCR, and TCRdb's table has in-frame clones only and misses some. Of roughly 200,000 clones listed, 86% are singletons. In terms of age and location, participants ranged from roughly 18 to 90 years and lived in about 25 US areas. This entry is derived from a study of blood T cell repertoires in COVID-19. The ends were cut back, 1 base at V and 2 bases at J, with 12 bases in the middle. There are 15 residues in the CDR3. The germline V gene encodes CDR1 SEHNR and CDR2 FQNEAQ (reference sequence).

The chain joins TRBV7-9 to TRBJ2-7, with D uncertain. This TCR was sampled from a middle-aged woman in a cohort exposed to, infected with or recovered from COVID-19 (not recorded which). Sequenced material: PBMCs or T cells enriched from blood (not recorded which). The CDR3 protein is CASSLDTAYTYEQYF. In DNA form, the CDR3 reads TGTGCCAGCAGCTTAGACACAGCTTATACCTACGAGCAGTACTTC.